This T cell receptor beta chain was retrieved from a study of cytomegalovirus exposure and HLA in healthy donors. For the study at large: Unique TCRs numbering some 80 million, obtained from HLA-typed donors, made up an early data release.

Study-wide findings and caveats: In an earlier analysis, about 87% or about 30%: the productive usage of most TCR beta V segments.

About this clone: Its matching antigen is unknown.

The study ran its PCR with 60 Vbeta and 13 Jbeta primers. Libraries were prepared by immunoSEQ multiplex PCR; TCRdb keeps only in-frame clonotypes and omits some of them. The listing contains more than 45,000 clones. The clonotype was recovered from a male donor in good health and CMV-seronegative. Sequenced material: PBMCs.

The CDR3 DNA reads TGTGCCAGCAGCTTGGCCGGGTCTAGCCTACCGGGCAAGACCCAGTACTTC. This gives the protein CASSLAGSSLPGKTQYF. The chain joins TRBV5-4 to TRBJ2-5; D possibly corresponds to TRBD2 (5 bases). The V gene lost 0 bases and the J gene lost 6 bases, with 21 bases spanning the gap. There are 17 residues in the CDR3. Per germline, CDR1 SGHNT and CDR2 YYREEE (reference sequence).